This TCR beta chain was retrieved from a study of blood T cell repertoires in COVID-19. Study-level background: Donors in the United States, Italy and Spain gave samples during acute or convalescent COVID-19. The analysed material was cDNA or gDNA that came from T cells, B-cell-depleted T cells, or PBMCs.

This CDR3 has 14 residues. Germline CDR1 reads LNHDA; CDR2 reads SQIVND (reference sequence). Deletions cut 7 bases from V and 7 bases from J, with 14 bases between. A single count supports this clone. In the original processing: Reference gene primer amplification in the assay estimated nucleated cell counts. Sequencing was performed with immunoSEQ multiplex PCR; in TCRdb, only in-frame clones are kept and a portion is missing. V, J and clone size derive from that table, while D and trimming were established from the DNA sequence. This sample has 95,000 or so clones, with over 75% found just once. Specimen: peripheral blood. This TCR was recovered from a human donor in a cohort sampled during active COVID-19. The rearrangement links TRBV19 to TRBJ1-6; no clear D gene. In DNA form, the CDR3 reads TGTGCCAGTACCCCGGACGGAGGGAATTCACCCCTCCACTTT. Its translation is CASTPDGGNSPLHF.